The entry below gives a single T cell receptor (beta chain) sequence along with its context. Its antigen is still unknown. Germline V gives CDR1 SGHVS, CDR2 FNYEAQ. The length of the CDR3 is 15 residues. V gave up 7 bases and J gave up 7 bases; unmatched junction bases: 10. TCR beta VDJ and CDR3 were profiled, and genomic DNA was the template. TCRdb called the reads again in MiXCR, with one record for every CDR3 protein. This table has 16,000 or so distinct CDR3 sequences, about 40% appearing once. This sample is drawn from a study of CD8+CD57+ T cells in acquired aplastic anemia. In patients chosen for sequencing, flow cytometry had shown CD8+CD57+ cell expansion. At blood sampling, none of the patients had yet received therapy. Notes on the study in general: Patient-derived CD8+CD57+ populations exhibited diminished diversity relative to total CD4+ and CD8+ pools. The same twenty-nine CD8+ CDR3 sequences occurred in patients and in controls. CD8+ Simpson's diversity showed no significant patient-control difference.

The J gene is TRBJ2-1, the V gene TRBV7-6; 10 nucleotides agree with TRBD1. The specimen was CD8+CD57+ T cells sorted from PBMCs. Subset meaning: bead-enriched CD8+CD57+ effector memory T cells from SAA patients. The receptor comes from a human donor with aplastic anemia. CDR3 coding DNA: TGTGCCAGCAACCTCCCGGGACAGGGGTTGAATGAGCAGTTCTTC. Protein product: CASNLPGQGLNEQFF.